The 28 T cell receptor beta chains below all came from one sample that was sequenced in a study of blood T cell repertoires in COVID-19. TCRdb's table, derived via immunoSEQ multiplex PCR, lists solely in-frame clones and lacks some. Counted here are more than 300,000 clones, 88% occurring once; the ten biggest clones make up about 7%. The sequenced material came from peripheral blood. The receptors come from a woman in her 70s with COVID-19, enrolled during active disease.

The rearrangement links TRBV18 to TRBJ2-3; 10 nucleotides agree with TRBD1. Germline-derived CDR1 and CDR2 are KGHSH and LQKENI. Trimming took 1 base from V and 3 from J; bases not matched to a gene: 4. This CDR3 contains 16 residues. The CDR3, as DNA: TGTGCCAGCTCACCACTGGGACAGGGGATTACAGATACGCAGTATTTT. Translating it yields CASSPLGQGITDTQYF.

The J gene is TRBJ2-3, the V gene TRBV5-4; 8 nucleotides agree with TRBD2. This CDR3 is 14 amino acids long. The V gene's germline CDR1 is SGHNT and CDR2 YYREEE (reference sequence). V lost 0 bases and J lost 6; bases outside the gene matches: 3. The CDR3, as DNA: TGTGCCAGCAGCTTGGCCCGGGAGGGGGATACGCAGTATTTT. Residues: CASSLAREGDTQYF. The full variable domain, with the rest looked up from reference TRBV5-4 and TRBJ2-3, is ETGVTQSPTHLIKTRGQQVTLRCSSQSGHNTVSWYQQALGQGPQFIFQYYREEENGRGNFPPRFSGLQFPNYSSELNVNALELDDSALYLCASSLAREGDTQYFGPGTRLTVL.

The J gene is TRBJ2-1, the V gene TRBV4-3; 10 bases align to TRBD2. The CDR3 covers 15 residues. The germline gives CDR1 LGHNA, CDR2 YSLEER. Trimming cost V 4 bases and J 5 bases; bases outside gene matches: 5. CDR3 in amino acids: CASSRTSGENNEQFF. CDR3 DNA: TGCGCCAGCAGCCGTACTAGCGGGGAGAACAATGAGCAGTTCTTC.

The chain carries TRBV5-6 and TRBJ1-3, with TRBD1 identical over 7 bases. In germline, CDR1 is SGHDT, CDR2 YYEEEE. The CDR3 has 15 residues. J gave up 0 bases and V 3 bases, and 3 bases lay outside the gene matches. CDR3 DNA sequence: TGTGCCAGCAGCTCCTCAGGGGGCTCTGGAAACACCATATATTTT. Translating it yields CASSSSGGSGNTIYF. Variable domain in full (rest from reference TRBV5-6 and TRBJ1-3): DAGVTQSPTHLIKTRGQQVTLRCSPKSGHDTVSWYQQALGQGPQFIFQYYEEEERQRGNFPDRFSGHQFPNYSSELNVNALLLGDSALYLCASSSSGGSGNTIYFGEGSWLTVV.

As to this clone: Other nucleotide sequences from this sample produce the same CDR3. The chain has TRBV30 and TRBJ2-5; D gene ambiguous. Germline values: CDR1 GTSNPN, CDR2 SVGIG (reference sequence). Trimming shortened V by 0 bases and J by 4 bases, and 3 bases separated the two germline ends. The CDR3 totals 11 residues. Here the CDR3 DNA reads TGTGCCTGGAGTGTCTTAGAGACCCAGTACTTC. Residues: CAWSVLETQYF.

The chain uses TRBV10-3 and TRBJ2-6, with D possibly TRBD1 on 6 matching bases. CDR1 ENHRY and CDR2 SYGVKD come from the germline V gene. There are 15 residues in the CDR3. The CDR3 loop reads CATGQDSSGANVLTF. CDR3 bases: TGTGCAACGGGACAAGATTCCTCTGGGGCCAACGTCCTGACTTTC.

Note on this clone: Other DNA sequences of this sample code for an identical CDR3. The chain recombines TRBV2 with TRBJ1-3, with 7 bases aligning to TRBD1. This CDR3 region has 14 residues. Losses at the gene ends were 4 bases for V and 2 bases for J; bases not matched to a gene: 2. Germline V gives CDR1 SNHLY, CDR2 FYNNEI. The CDR3 here is CASSAGGTGNTIYF. The CDR3, as DNA: TGTGCCAGCAGTGCAGGGGGAACTGGAAACACCATATATTTT.

This rearrangement joins TRBV7-2 to TRBJ2-6; 8 bases fit TRBD1. CDR1 SGHTA and CDR2 FQGNSA come from the germline V gene. This CDR3 has 17 amino acids. The J segment lost 4 bases and the V segment lost 4 bases, leaving 9 bases of the junction unmatched. CDR3 DNA: TGTGCCAGCAGCTCGACAGGGGCGCCAGCCGGGGCCAACGTCCTGACTTTC. Its protein product is CASSSTGAPAGANVLTF.

The J gene is TRBJ1-2, the V gene TRBV24-1; TRBD1 aligns across 7 bases. After removal of 7 bases from V and 2 bases from J, the junction contained 3 bases not matched to a gene. Germline V gene data show CDR1 as KGHDR and CDR2 as SFDVKD. This CDR3 is built from 13 residues. The chain's CDR3 is CATSSGQNYGYTF. The CDR3 nucleotides are TGTGCCACCAGCTCGGGACAGAACTATGGCTACACCTTC.

V is TRBV6-5 and J is TRBJ1-4; the D gene is possibly TRBD1 (6 bases). The CDR3 consists of 13 residues. V gave up 7 bases and J gave up 5 bases, with 11 bases separating them. CDR1 MNHEY and CDR2 SVGAGI come from the germline V gene. The CDR3 DNA reads as TGTGCCAGCACAAGGGGGATGAATGAAAAACTGTTTTTT. Protein sequence: CASTRGMNEKLFF.

The chain couples TRBV5-6 to TRBJ1-1; maybe TRBD1 (5 bases). Germline V lookup: CDR1 SGHDT, CDR2 YYEEEE. V was shortened by 4 bases and J by 2 bases, with 12 bases between the two germline ends. This CDR3 region has 14 residues. The CDR3 sequence is CASSLGVFNTEAFF. CDR3 coding DNA: TGTGCCAGCAGCCTAGGGGTGTTCAACACTGAAGCTTTCTTT.

The rearrangement uses TRBV10-1 and TRBJ2-3; tentatively, D is TRBD1 (5 bases). Between the trimmed V and J ends, which lost 7 bases and 6 bases, there was a span of 14 bases. CDR3 length: 13 residues. Germline V CDR1 and CDR2: WNHNN, SYGVQD (reference sequence). CDR3: CASNRQTDDTQYF. The CDR3 nucleotides are TGCGCCAGCAACCGACAGACTGACGATACGCAGTATTTT.

This clone was observed a single time. In nucleotides, the CDR3 is TGCGCCAGCAGCCCGGGACTAGCGGGGGGGACGCAGTATTTT. Amino acid sequence: CASSPGLAGGTQYF. The chain combines TRBV5-1 with TRBJ2-3; 16 bases are shared with TRBD2. Trimming removed 4 bases from V and 9 bases from J; junction bases left unmatched: 2. Germline CDR1 reads SGHRS; CDR2 reads YFSETQ. There are 14 residues in the CDR3.

The CDR3 DNA sequence: TGCGCCAGCAGCCGGGGGGCTGAGGGGCCCGGGGAGCTGTTTTTT. This translates into CASSRGAEGPGELFF. V usage is TRBV5-1 and J usage is TRBJ2-2, with a tentative D call TRBD2 (7 bases). The CDR3 extends over 15 amino acids. V shed 4 bases and J shed 6 bases, with 16 bases lying between them. Germline CDR1 SGHRS, CDR2 YFSETQ.

This clone was found once. This chain connects TRBV28 to TRBJ1-1; possibly TRBD1 for D (6 bases). The germline V gene encodes CDR1 MDHEN and CDR2 SYDVKM. The CDR3 totals 14 residues. V was pared by 11 bases and J by 5 bases, with 21 bases between. The CDR3 region has the DNA TGTGCCTGCTCCCTGGGGGGGCTGGGGACTGAAGCTTTCTTT. The encoded protein is CACSLGGLGTEAFF.

The rearrangement links TRBV3-1 (or the pseudogene TRBV3-2) to TRBJ2-2; D perhaps matches TRBD2 (6 bases). The germline V gene encodes CDR1 LGHDT and CDR2 YNNKEL (reference sequence). CDR3 length: 14 amino acids. Trimming stripped 3 bases from V and 7 bases from J, with 12 bases between. The chain's CDR3 is CASSQWGEGGELFF. The CDR3 DNA reads as TGTGCCAGCAGCCAGTGGGGGGAAGGCGGGGAGCTGTTTTTT.

The rearrangement joins TRBV7-2 to TRBJ1-3; the D gene is possibly TRBD1 (5 bases). Per the germline V gene, CDR1 is SGHTA and CDR2 is FQGNSA. V was shortened by 5 bases and J by 0 bases, with 11 bases between the two germline ends. The CDR3 is 15 amino acids. Here the CDR3 reads CASSQDRSSGNTIYF. Written as DNA, the CDR3 is TGTGCCAGCAGCCAAGACAGAAGCTCTGGAAACACCATATATTTT.

This chain joins TRBV7-3 and TRBJ2-3; D gene unclear. CDR1 SGHTA and CDR2 FQGTGA come from the germline V gene. This CDR3 spans 15 amino acids. V lost 2 bases, J lost 4 bases, and 13 bases lay in between. The DNA for the CDR3 is TGTGCCAGCAGCTTAGAGGCCGGCACCCCAGATACGCAGTATTTT. Translating gives CASSLEAGTPDTQYF.

The chain is built from TRBV5-1 and TRBJ2-1; a possible D gene is TRBD2 (6 bases). V gave up 4 bases and J gave up 7 bases, with 12 bases separating them. The germline V gene has CDR1 SGHRS and CDR2 YFSETQ. The CDR3 has 13 amino acids. The CDR3 nucleotides read TGCGCCAGCAGCCCGTTGGGACTTAATGAGCAGTTCTTC. This sequence encodes CASSPLGLNEQFF. The entire variable domain, with the rest obtained from reference TRBV5-1 and TRBJ2-1, is as follows: KAGVTQTPRYLIKTRGQQVTLSCSPISGHRSVSWYQQTPGQGLQFLFEYFSETQRNKGNFPGRFSGRQFSNSRSEMNVSTLELGDSALYLCASSPLGLNEQFFGPGTRLTVL.

This rearrangement joins TRBV27 to TRBJ2-6; the D gene is possibly TRBD1 (5 bases). The V end was cut by 5 bases, the J end by 0 bases, with 14 bases between. The CDR3 extends over 17 amino acids. Germline V gene sequence: CDR1 MNHEY, CDR2 SMNVEV (reference sequence). The CDR3 DNA reads as TGTGCCAGCAGTCCCTCAGACAGCAGCTCTGGGGCCAACGTCCTGACTTTC. It is translated as CASSPSDSSSGANVLTF.

The chain joins TRBV5-6 to TRBJ2-3, with TRBD2 identical over 15 bases. Looked up from germline, CDR1 is SGHDT and CDR2 is YYEEEE. CDR3 size: 17 residues. The J segment lost 5 bases and the V segment lost 4 bases, leaving 8 bases of the junction unmatched. CDR3 residues: CASSEGTSGGFKDTQYF. The CDR3 DNA follows: TGTGCCAGCAGCGAGGGGACTAGCGGGGGGTTCAAAGATACGCAGTATTTT.

The chain carries TRBV6-6 and TRBJ1-3; 11 bases fit TRBD1. V shed 2 bases and J 2 bases; nucleotides not matched to a gene: 2. CDR1 is MNHNY, CDR2 SVGAGI, per germline (reference sequence). The CDR3 loop spans 16 amino acids. CDR3: CASSYLDRGPGNTIYF. The CDR3 nucleotides read TGTGCCAGCAGTTACCTGGACAGGGGGCCTGGAAACACCATATATTTT.

V is TRBV6-5 and J is TRBJ1-2; TRBD1 aligns across 7 bases. V dropped 7 bases and J dropped 4; count of bases not matched to a gene: 6. CDR1 and CDR2 from the germline V gene are MNHEY and SVGAGI. The CDR3 totals 13 residues. CDR3 loop: CASTLGQSYGYTF. As DNA, the CDR3 is TGTGCCAGCACCTTGGGACAGTCCTATGGCTACACCTTC.

This clone has only a few counts. The rearrangement links TRBV9 to TRBJ2-1; a weak D match, TRBD2 (7 bases). CDR1 is SGDLS and CDR2 is YYNGEE in the germline V gene. The CDR3 length is 15 residues. The germline V and J ends were trimmed by 2 bases and 4 bases, with 13 bases remaining between them. CDR3: CASSVGGGGYNEQFF. The CDR3 bases are TGTGCCAGCAGCGTGGGCGGGGGCGGTTACAATGAGCAGTTCTTC.

CDR3 region: CASSLVGVDEQYF. The CDR3 nucleotides read TGTGCCAGCAGCTTGGTAGGAGTCGACGAGCAGTACTTC. The chain links TRBV5-6 to TRBJ2-7, with D uncertain. From germline, CDR1 is SGHDT and CDR2 YYEEEE. V was shortened by 0 bases and J by 5 bases, with 9 bases between the two germline ends. The CDR3 length is 13 residues.

Points on this clone: A read error may produce the germline difference seen at one junction end. V is TRBV18 and J is TRBJ1-2, with 8 bases fitting TRBD1. CDR3 length: 17 amino acids. Germline-derived CDR1 and CDR2 are KGHSH and LQKENI. CDR3 sequence (DNA): TGTGCCTGCTCTCAGGGGGCTGGCCACGCAACTAACTATGGCTACACCTTC. Translating gives CACSQGAGHATNYGYTF.

This clone was observed a few times. V is TRBV19 and J is TRBJ1-1, with no clear D. Germline V lookup: CDR1 LNHDA, CDR2 SQIVND (reference sequence). The germline V and J ends were trimmed by 6 bases and 4 bases, with 15 bases remaining between them. The CDR3 contains 14 residues. The CDR3 sequence: CASSLTAGSTEAFF. CDR3 DNA sequence: TGTGCCAGTAGCTTAACAGCGGGGAGCACTGAAGCTTTCTTT.

V gene TRBV19 combines with J gene TRBJ2-2; the match to TRBD2 covers 13 bases. The trim removed 6 bases at V and 2 bases at J, leaving 6 bases unmatched. Germline-derived CDR1 and CDR2 are LNHDA and SQIVND (reference sequence). This CDR3 is built from 17 residues. CDR3 loop: CASRWTSGGRNTGELFF. The CDR3 bases are TGTGCCAGTAGATGGACTAGCGGGGGCAGAAACACCGGGGAGCTGTTTTTT.